Presented here are 28 T cell receptor beta chains from one specimen sequenced in a study of Graves' ophthalmopathy and Graves' hyperthyroidism. RNA transcripts were the template, and TCR beta CDR3 regions were amplified from them. First-round RT-PCR relied on HTBI primers, and a second-round multiplex PCR came next. TCRdb independently ran MiXCR on the multiplex PCR reads; one entry per CDR3 protein. Of around 1.1 million distinct CDR3 sequences listed, less than 45% are singletons. The sample comprised peripheral blood or thyroid tissue (not recorded which). These receptors were taken from an adult man with Graves' hyperthyroidism.

This clonotype showed up just once. A single base separates this from a much larger clone, so it may be a read error. The CDR3 is CASSFLAVANQPQHF. CDR3 DNA: TGTGCCAGCAGTTTCCTTGCAGTGGCAAATCAGCCCCAGCATTTT. The genes are TRBV12-3 or TRBV12-4 and TRBJ1-5, with D hard to call. Trimming removed 3 bases from V and 4 bases from J, with 13 bases in between. The CDR3 is 15 amino acids.

The chain is built from TRBV12-3 or TRBV12-4 and TRBJ1-5; D unclear. Trimming removed 5 bases at V and 4 bases at J, with 18 bases between. This CDR3 comprises 16 residues. The CDR3 protein is CASSPLGGLGNQPQHF. The CDR3 DNA follows: TGTGCCAGCAGTCCTTTGGGAGGGCTTGGGAATCAGCCCCAGCATTTT.

This clonotype was detected many times. The rearrangement links TRBV11-2 to TRBJ2-5; 8 nucleotides line up with TRBD1. V trimming: 1 base; J trimming: 5 bases; junction bases outside the gene matches: 6. This CDR3 region has 15 residues. The germline CDR1 and CDR2 sequences are SGHAT and FQNNGV. DNA for the CDR3: TGTGCCAGCAGCTTAGTGGGACAGGAGACGGAGACCCAGTACTTC. Its protein is CASSLVGQETETQYF.

This chain joins TRBV29-1 and TRBJ1-2; maybe TRBD1 (5 bases). V was shortened by 5 bases and J by 6 bases, with 10 bases between the two germline ends. The CDR3 loop spans 11 amino acids. Germline CDR1 and CDR2: SQVTM and ANQGSEA. The CDR3 loop reads CSVPGGNGYTF. The CDR3 nucleotides read TGCAGCGTTCCCGGGGGAAATGGCTACACCTTC.

Remarks on this clonotype: A much larger clone differs by one base, so this may be a read error. It is likely a read error, because the conserved phenylalanine at the end of the CDR3 is missing. The chain recombines TRBV20-1 with TRBJ1-5; D remains ambiguous. Germline-derived CDR1 and CDR2 are DFQATT and SNEGSKA (reference sequence). V dropped 0 bases and J dropped 6 bases, with 15 bases sitting between them. This CDR3 spans 15 amino acids. The CDR3 loop reads CSARDLLKGVQPQHS. The CDR3 coding sequence is TGCAGTGCTAGAGATCTCTTAAAGGGAGTTCAGCCCCAGCATTCT.

V is TRBV29-1 and J is TRBJ2-3; D is uncertain. From germline, CDR1 is SQVTM and CDR2 ANQGSEA. This CDR3 has 17 amino acids. The V gene lost 2 bases and the J gene lost 0 bases, with 18 bases spanning the gap. The CDR3 DNA reads as TGCAGCGTTGAACGAGTCCGAGCCCGCCCAAGCACAGATACGCAGTATTTT. Translation gives CSVERVRARPSTDTQYF.

This clonotype has at least ten counts. A much larger clonotype is one base distant, so this may be a read error. V gene TRBV7-8 combines with J gene TRBJ2-5, with a possible D match to TRBD1 (5 bases). The CDR3 totals 11 residues. Germline loops: CDR1 SGHVS, CDR2 FQNEAQ. The V gene lost 8 bases and the J gene lost 3 bases, with 7 bases spanning the gap. CDR3 DNA: TGTGCCAGCTGCAGGGAAGAGACCCAGTACTTC. Residues: CASCREETQYF.

This clonotype was counted only a few times. This chain links TRBV6-5 with TRBJ2-7; possible D gene TRBD1, 7 bases. Germline V lookup: CDR1 MNHEY, CDR2 SVGAGI. Trimming took 5 bases from V and 3 from J, leaving 14 bases between them. CDR3 length: 14 amino acids. CDR3 sequence reads: CASSAGQSRYEQYF. DNA for the CDR3: TGTGCCAGCAGTGCGGGACAGAGCCGCTACGAGCAGTACTTC.

This chain connects TRBV7-2 to TRBJ2-7, with 8 bases matching TRBD2. The CDR3 consists of 16 residues. Germline CDR1 is SGHTA and CDR2 is FQGNSA. The V segment lost 4 bases and the J segment 9 bases; nucleotides outside the gene matches: 17. CDR3 nucleotide sequence: TGTGCCAGCAGCTCGCGGGGGGACCTCCCCCTACGAGGGCAGTACTTC. Encoded protein: CASSSRGDLPLRGQYF.

This chain joins TRBV29-1 and TRBJ2-5; 9 positions match TRBD1. V dropped 4 bases and J dropped 2; count of bases not matched to a gene: 5. Looked up from germline, CDR1 is SQVTM and CDR2 is ANQGSEA. CDR3 size: 14 residues. CDR3: CSVGTGAPQETQYF. In nucleotides, the CDR3 is TGCAGCGTTGGGACAGGGGCCCCACAAGAGACCCAGTACTTC. Full variable domain (rest looked up from reference TRBV29-1 and TRBJ2-5): SAVISQKPSRDICQRGTSLTIQCQVDSQVTMMFWYRQQPGQSLTLIATANQGSEATYESGFVIDKFPISRPNLTFSTLTVSNMSPEDSSIYLCSVGTGAPQETQYFGPGTRLLVL.

This clonotype was observed at least ten times. This chain connects TRBV15 to TRBJ1-6; perhaps TRBD1 as D (5 bases). Germline lookup yields CDR1 LNHNV and CDR2 YYDKDF (reference sequence). This CDR3 comprises 18 residues. V dropped 0 bases and J dropped 8 bases, with 20 bases sitting between them. CDR3 bases: TGTGCCACCAGCAGAGATCATTTACGGAGGGGCATGGATTCACCCCTCCACTTT. Its translation is CATSRDHLRRGMDSPLHF.

The V call is TRBV12-3 or TRBV12-4, the J call TRBJ2-3; 16 positions match TRBD2. The ends lost 6 bases at V and 0 bases at J; junction bases unmatched: 12. The CDR3 has 20 amino acids. The CDR3 bases are TGTGCCAGCAGCCATCCATCCGGGACTAGCGGGAGGGAGAGCACAGATACGCAGTATTTT. It codes for CASSHPSGTSGRESTDTQYF.

This clonotype was counted ten times or more. V gene TRBV5-1 combines with J gene TRBJ1-1, with no clear D. This CDR3 comprises 12 residues. Germline V lookup: CDR1 SGHRS, CDR2 YFSETQ. Deletions cut 3 bases from V and 8 bases from J, with 11 bases between. The CDR3 region has the DNA TGCGCCAGCAGCTCAGGAGCCCCAGAAGCTTTCTTT. Translated, it gives CASSSGAPEAFF. The full variable domain, with the rest looked up from reference TRBV5-1 and TRBJ1-1, is KAGVTQTPRYLIKTRGQQVTLSCSPISGHRSVSWYQQTPGQGLQFLFEYFSETQRNKGNFPGRFSGRQFSNSRSEMNVSTLELGDSALYLCASSSGAPEAFFGQGTRLTVV.

The J gene is TRBJ1-5, the V gene TRBV6-1; 7 bases match TRBD1. Looked up from germline, CDR1 is MNHNS and CDR2 is SASEGT. V lost 7 bases, J lost 5 bases, and 5 bases stayed unmatched. The CDR3 sequence is 13 residues long. The CDR3 loop is CASKGQDYQPQHF. The CDR3 DNA reads TGTGCCAGCAAAGGACAGGATTATCAGCCCCAGCATTTT.

Comment on this clonotype: The junction departs from germline at one end; a sequencing error may be responsible. This chain links TRBV10-3 with TRBJ1-2, with D maybe TRBD1 (5 bases). This CDR3 contains 13 residues. Germline V gives CDR1 ENHRY, CDR2 SYGVKD. CDR3 protein: CSISDRGHYGYTF. The CDR3 DNA reads as TGTTCCATCAGTGATAGGGGTCACTATGGCTACACCTTC.

The chain combines TRBV10-2 with TRBJ1-2; TRBD1 agrees at 8 bases. V lost 0 bases, J lost 4 bases, and 7 bases stayed unmatched. This CDR3 has 16 residues. Germline CDR1 and CDR2: WSHSY and SAAADI. CDR3 residues: CASSESWTGLSYGYTF. CDR3 bases: TGCGCCAGCAGTGAGTCGTGGACAGGGCTCTCCTATGGCTACACCTTC.

J is TRBJ1-2 and V is TRBV14; D is undetermined. The germline CDR1 and CDR2 sequences are SGHDN and FVKESK. CDR3 length equals 15 residues. V was shortened by 4 bases and J by 3 bases, with 15 bases between the two germline ends. This CDR3 reads CASSPIMGSHYGYTF. CDR3 sequence (DNA): TGTGCCAGCAGCCCCATAATGGGGTCCCACTATGGCTACACCTTC.

The gene calls are TRBV20-1 and TRBJ2-7; maybe TRBD1 (6 bases). This CDR3 region has 12 residues. In germline, CDR1 is DFQATT, CDR2 SNEGSKA (reference sequence). V was shortened by 7 bases and J by 1 base, with 11 bases between the two germline ends. The CDR3 is CSDKQGSYEQYF. The CDR3 DNA sequence: TGCAGTGACAAACAGGGATCCTACGAGCAGTACTTC.

The chain has TRBV6-6 and TRBJ2-2, with 8 bases that match TRBD2. The trim removed 2 bases at V and 2 bases at J, leaving 4 bases unmatched. Germline-derived CDR1 and CDR2 are MNHNY and SVGAGI (reference sequence). The CDR3 is 16 residues long. The CDR3 nucleotides are TGTGCCAGCAGTTACCTCAGCGGGGGAAACACCGGGGAGCTGTTTTTT. It translates to CASSYLSGGNTGELFF.

The CDR3 DNA is TGTGCCACCTGTTGGGTGATTGGGCCTCCACATCAGCCCCAGTACTTC. Encoded protein: CATCWVIGPPHQPQYF. V and J are TRBV24-1 and TRBJ2-5, with D unresolved. Germline lookup yields CDR1 KGHDR and CDR2 SFDVKD. The CDR3 runs 16 residues. Deletions cut 9 bases from V and 9 bases from J, with 28 bases between.

The sample holds many counts of this clonotype. The chain recombines TRBV4-1 with TRBJ2-5; TRBD2 might be the D (5 bases). Trimming took off 1 base at V and 5 bases at J, with 11 bases between the two ends. CDR3 length: 14 residues. Germline-derived CDR1 and CDR2 are MGHRA and YSYEKL. The CDR3 loop reads CASSQGGLRETQYF. In DNA form, the CDR3 reads TGCGCCAGCAGCCAAGGAGGGCTTAGGGAGACCCAGTACTTC.

The CDR3 coding sequence is TGTGCCATCAGTGATCCCGGGGAGCTGTTTTTT. Its protein product is CAISDPGELFF. The chain recombines TRBV10-3 with TRBJ2-2; D remains unclear. Germline CDR1 is ENHRY and CDR2 is SYGVKD. Trimming removed 3 bases from V and 6 bases from J, with 2 bases in between. This CDR3 is 11 amino acids long.

This clonotype has at least ten counts. For the CDR3, the DNA is TGCGCCAGCAGTGAGTTGGGGAAGGAGCAGTACTTC. It encodes CASSELGKEQYF. The rearrangement uses TRBV10-2 and TRBJ2-7, with D hard to call. The CDR3 totals 12 residues. Germline lookup yields CDR1 WSHSY and CDR2 SAAADI. Between the trimmed V and J ends, which lost 1 base and 7 bases, there was a span of 8 bases.

The gene calls are TRBV7-9 and TRBJ2-7; D possibly uses TRBD1 or TRBD2 (5 bases each). Germline V gene data show CDR1 as SEHNR and CDR2 as FQNEAQ (reference sequence). The V end was cut by 5 bases, the J end by 6 bases, with 17 bases between. CDR3 length: 14 residues. The CDR3 region has the DNA TGTGCCAGCAGCCCTAGAGGGCATGGGGGCGAGCAGTACTTC. Protein sequence: CASSPRGHGGEQYF.

Details on this clonotype: The junction departs from germline at one end; a sequencing error may be responsible. The DNA of the CDR3 is TGCGCCAGCCGGACTACCCCCGGGACCCAGAAGATCTATGGCTACACCTTC. Translation gives CASRTTPGTQKIYGYTF. V usage is TRBV7-9 and J usage is TRBJ1-2, with D possibly being TRBD1 (5 bases). CDR3 length equals 17 residues. Per germline, CDR1 SEHNR and CDR2 FQNEAQ (reference sequence).

The chain combines TRBV5-1 with TRBJ1-1; D is undetermined. Germline loops: CDR1 SGHRS, CDR2 YFSETQ. Between the trimmed V and J ends, which lost 7 bases and 3 bases, there was a span of 7 bases. The CDR3 extends over 11 amino acids. CDR3 nucleotide sequence: TGCGCCAGCGCCCGGGACACTGAAGCTTTCTTT. It codes for CASARDTEAFF.

This clonotype was recorded a few times. The V gene is TRBV5-4, the J gene TRBJ2-5; 7 nucleotides match TRBD2. CDR1 is SGHNT, CDR2 YYREEE, per germline (reference sequence). The CDR3 has 15 amino acids. Losses at the gene ends were 1 base for V and 5 bases for J; bases not matched to a gene: 8. The CDR3 is CASSLTLTSPETQYF. The CDR3 nucleotides read TGTGCCAGCAGCTTGACTCTGACTAGCCCGGAGACCCAGTACTTC.

This clonotype was observed at least ten times. The chain links TRBV14 to TRBJ1-2; possible D gene TRBD1, 5 bases. The V gene's germline CDR1 is SGHDN and CDR2 FVKESK. The V end lost 4 bases, the J end lost 8 bases, and 17 bases lay between the germline ends. CDR3 size: 14 residues. CDR3 nucleotide sequence: TGTGCCAGCAGCCCCGGGACGAGCCTTTTGGGCTACACCTTC. Protein product: CASSPGTSLLGYTF.